This TCR beta chain is from a study of vaccination and CD4 T cells after COVID-19. Overall study: Stimulation used overlapping spike peptides from SARS-CoV-2, HCoV-NL63, HCoV-OC43 and HCoV-229E. The authors gave control cultures a CEFX pool, an HIV-1 Nef pool, or no peptide.

With respect to this clonotype: Its antigen remains unknown.

Once obtained from cultured CD4+ T cells, the DNA was sequenced using the Oncomine TCR Beta short-read assay. TCRdb processed the PCR reads anew with MiXCR; each CDR3 protein has one entry. The sample holds 10,000 to 15,000 distinct CDR3 sequences, over 65% seen once. Trimming removed 6 bases at V and 8 bases at J, with 14 bases between. The CDR3 runs 13 residues. Germline V CDR1 and CDR2: SGHTA, FQGTGA. Indicated treatment: approximately 11-day PBMC culture with coronavirus spike peptide pools or control peptides (ViraFEST assay). This clonotype was sampled from a human donor who had recovered from COVID-19. This chain uses TRBV7-3 with TRBJ2-1; D gene unclear. Sequencing used CD4+ T cells from blood, cultured in vitro. CDR3 coding DNA: TGTGCCAGCAGACGCAATCCGAGTGATGAGCAGTTCTTC. Protein sequence: CASRRNPSDEQFF.